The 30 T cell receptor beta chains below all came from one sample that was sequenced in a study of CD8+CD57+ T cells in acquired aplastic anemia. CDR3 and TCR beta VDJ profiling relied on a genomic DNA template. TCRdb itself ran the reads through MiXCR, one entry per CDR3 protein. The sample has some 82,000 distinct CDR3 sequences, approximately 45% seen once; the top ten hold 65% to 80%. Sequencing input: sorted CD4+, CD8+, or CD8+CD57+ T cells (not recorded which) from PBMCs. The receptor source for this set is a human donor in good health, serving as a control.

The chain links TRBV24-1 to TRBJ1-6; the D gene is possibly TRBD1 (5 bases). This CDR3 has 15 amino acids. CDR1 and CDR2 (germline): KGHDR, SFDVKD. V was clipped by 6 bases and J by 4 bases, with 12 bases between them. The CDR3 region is CATSIGTDYNSPLHF. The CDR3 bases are TGTGCCACCAGTATCGGGACCGATTATAATTCACCCCTCCACTTT.

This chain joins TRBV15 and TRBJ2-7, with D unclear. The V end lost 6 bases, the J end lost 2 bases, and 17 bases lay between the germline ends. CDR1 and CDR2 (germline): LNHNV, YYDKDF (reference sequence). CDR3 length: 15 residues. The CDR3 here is CATSTAGATTYEQYF. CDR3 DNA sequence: TGTGCCACCAGTACAGCTGGCGCGACGACCTACGAGCAGTACTTC.

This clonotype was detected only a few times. The CDR3 is CASSYRTSAADTQYF. The CDR3 DNA is TGTGCCAGCAGTTATCGGACAAGTGCTGCAGATACGCAGTATTTT. The chain employs TRBV6-5 and TRBJ2-3; possible D gene TRBD1, 5 bases. Germline V CDR1 and CDR2: MNHEY, SVGAGI. The CDR3 is 15 amino acids. V lost 3 bases and J 4 bases, leaving 14 bases between the germline ends.

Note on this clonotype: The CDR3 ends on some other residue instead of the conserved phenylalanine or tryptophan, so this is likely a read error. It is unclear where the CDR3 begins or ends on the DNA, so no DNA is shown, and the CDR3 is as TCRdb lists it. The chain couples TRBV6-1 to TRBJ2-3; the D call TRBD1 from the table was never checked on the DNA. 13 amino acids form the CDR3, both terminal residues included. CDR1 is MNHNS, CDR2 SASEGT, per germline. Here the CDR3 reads CASSDGAEQYFGP.

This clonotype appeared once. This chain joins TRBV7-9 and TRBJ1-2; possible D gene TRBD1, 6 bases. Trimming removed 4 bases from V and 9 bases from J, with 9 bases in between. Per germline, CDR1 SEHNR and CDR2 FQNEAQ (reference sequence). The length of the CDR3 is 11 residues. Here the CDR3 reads CASSSGASYTF. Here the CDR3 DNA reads TGTGCCAGCAGCTCAGGGGCAAGCTACACCTTC.

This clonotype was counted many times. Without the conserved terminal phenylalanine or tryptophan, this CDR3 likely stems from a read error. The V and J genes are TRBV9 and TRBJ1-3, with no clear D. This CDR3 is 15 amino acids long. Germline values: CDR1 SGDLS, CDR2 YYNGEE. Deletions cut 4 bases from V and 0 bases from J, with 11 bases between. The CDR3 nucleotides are TGTGCCAGCAGCCCCGGAGGTGGCTCTGGAAACACCATATATCTT. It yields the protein CASSPGGGSGNTIYL.

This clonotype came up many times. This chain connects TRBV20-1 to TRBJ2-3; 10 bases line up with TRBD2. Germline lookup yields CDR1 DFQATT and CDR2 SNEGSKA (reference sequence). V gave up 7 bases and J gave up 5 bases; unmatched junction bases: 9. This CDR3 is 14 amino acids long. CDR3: CSETQRGGGDTQYF. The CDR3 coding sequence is TGCAGTGAGACCCAGCGGGGGGGCGGAGATACGCAGTATTTT.

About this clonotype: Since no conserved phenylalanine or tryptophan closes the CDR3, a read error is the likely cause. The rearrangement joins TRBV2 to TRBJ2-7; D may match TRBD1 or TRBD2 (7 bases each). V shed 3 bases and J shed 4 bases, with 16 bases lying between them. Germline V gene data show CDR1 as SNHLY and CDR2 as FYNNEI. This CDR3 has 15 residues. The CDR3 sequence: CASSDRGGRTYEQYL. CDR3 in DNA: TGTGCCAGCAGTGACAGGGGGGGGCGCACATACGAGCAGTACCTC.

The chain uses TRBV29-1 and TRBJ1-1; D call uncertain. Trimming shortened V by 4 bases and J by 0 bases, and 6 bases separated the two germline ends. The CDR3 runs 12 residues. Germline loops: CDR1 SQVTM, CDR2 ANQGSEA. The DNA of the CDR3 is TGCAGCGTTGTAGCCGTGAACACTGAAGCTTTCTTT. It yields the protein CSVVAVNTEAFF.

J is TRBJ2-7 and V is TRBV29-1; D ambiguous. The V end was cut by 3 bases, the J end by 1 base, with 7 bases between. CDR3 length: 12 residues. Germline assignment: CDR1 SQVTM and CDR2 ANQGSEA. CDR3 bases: TGCAGCGTTGAGTCAGCGTCCTACGAGCAGTACTTC. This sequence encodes CSVESASYEQYF.

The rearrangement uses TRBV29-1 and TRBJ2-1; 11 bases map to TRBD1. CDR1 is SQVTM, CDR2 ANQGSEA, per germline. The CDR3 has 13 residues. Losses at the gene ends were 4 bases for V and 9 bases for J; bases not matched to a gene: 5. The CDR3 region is CSVGDRGYGEQFF. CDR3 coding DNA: TGCAGCGTTGGGGACAGGGGGTACGGTGAGCAGTTCTTC.

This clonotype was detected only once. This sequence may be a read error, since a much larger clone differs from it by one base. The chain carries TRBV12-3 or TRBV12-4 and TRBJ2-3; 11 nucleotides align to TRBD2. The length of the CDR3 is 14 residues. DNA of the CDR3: TGTGCCCGCAGTAGCGGGGGGGTCACAGATACGCAGTATTTT. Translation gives CARSSGGVTDTQYF.

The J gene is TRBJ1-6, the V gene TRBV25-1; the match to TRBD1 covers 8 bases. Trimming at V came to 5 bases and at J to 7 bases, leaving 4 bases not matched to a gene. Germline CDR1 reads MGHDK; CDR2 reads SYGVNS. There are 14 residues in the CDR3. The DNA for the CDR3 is TGTGCCAGCAGTTCGTCAGGGGGCAATTCACCCCTCCACTTT. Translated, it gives CASSSSGGNSPLHF.

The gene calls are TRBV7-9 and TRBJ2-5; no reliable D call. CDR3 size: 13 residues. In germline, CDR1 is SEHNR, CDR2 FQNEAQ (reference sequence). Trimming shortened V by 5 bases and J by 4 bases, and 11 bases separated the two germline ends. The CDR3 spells CASSRPGIETQYF. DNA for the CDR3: TGTGCCAGCAGCCGACCGGGCATAGAGACCCAGTACTTC.

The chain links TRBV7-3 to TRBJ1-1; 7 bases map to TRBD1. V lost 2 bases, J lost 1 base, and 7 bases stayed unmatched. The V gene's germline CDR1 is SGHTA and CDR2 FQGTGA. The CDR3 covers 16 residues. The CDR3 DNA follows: TGTGCCAGCAGCTTAGTGTTTGGGACAGCGAACACTGAAGCTTTCTTT. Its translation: CASSLVFGTANTEAFF.

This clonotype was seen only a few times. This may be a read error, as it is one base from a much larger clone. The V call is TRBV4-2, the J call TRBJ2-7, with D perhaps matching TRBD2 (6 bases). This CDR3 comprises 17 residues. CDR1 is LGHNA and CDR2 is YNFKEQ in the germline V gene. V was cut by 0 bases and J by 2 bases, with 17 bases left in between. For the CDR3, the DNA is TGTGCCAGCAGCCAAGACGTTGTTGGGCGGGGAACCTACGAGCAGTACTTC. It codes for CASSQDVVGRGTYEQYF.

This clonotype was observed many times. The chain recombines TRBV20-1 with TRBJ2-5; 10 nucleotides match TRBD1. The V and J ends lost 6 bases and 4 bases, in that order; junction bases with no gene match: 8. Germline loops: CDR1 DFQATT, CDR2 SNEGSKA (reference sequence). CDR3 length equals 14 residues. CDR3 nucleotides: TGCAGTGCCGGGACAGGGGAGGGTATAGAGACCCAGTACTTC. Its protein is CSAGTGEGIETQYF.

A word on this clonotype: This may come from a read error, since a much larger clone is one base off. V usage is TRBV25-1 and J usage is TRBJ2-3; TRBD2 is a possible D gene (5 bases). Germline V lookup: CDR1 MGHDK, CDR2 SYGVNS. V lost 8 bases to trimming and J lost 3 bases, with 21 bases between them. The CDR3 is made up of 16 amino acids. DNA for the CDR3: TGTGCCAGCGGCTTGGTTCGGGGATTGGGGACAGATACGCAGTATTTT. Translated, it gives CASGLVRGLGTDTQYF.

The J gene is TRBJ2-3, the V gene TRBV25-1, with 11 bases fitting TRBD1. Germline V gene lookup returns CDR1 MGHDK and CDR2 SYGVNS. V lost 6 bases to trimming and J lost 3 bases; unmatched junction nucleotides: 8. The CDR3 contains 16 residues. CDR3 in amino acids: CASSTGQGDATDTQYF. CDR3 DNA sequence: TGTGCCAGCAGCACGGGACAGGGGGATGCGACAGATACGCAGTATTTT.

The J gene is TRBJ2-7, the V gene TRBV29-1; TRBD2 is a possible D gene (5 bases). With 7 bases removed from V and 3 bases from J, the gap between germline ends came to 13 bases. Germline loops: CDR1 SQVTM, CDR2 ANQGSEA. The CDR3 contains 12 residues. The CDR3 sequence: CSAVGNGYEQYF. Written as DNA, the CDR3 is TGCAGCGCCGTCGGGAACGGCTACGAGCAGTACTTC.

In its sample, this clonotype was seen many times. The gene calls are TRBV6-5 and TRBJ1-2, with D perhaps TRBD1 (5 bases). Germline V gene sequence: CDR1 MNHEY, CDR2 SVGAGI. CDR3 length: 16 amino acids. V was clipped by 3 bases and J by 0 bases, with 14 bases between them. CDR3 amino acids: CASSYGDASANYGYTF. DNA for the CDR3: TGTGCCAGCAGTTATGGGGACGCCTCGGCTAACTATGGCTACACCTTC.

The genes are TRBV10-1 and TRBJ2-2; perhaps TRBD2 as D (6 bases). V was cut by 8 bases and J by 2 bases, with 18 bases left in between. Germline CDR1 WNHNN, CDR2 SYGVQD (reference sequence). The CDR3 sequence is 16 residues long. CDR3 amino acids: CASSPVNSGNTGELFF. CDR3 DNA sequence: TGCGCCAGCTCACCAGTTAATAGCGGAAACACCGGGGAGCTGTTTTTT.

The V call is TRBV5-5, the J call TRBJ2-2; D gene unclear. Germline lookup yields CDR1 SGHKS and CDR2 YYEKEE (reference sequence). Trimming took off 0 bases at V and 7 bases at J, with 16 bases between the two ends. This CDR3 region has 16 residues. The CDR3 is CASSLGRPSLGGELFF. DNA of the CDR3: TGTGCCAGCAGCTTGGGTCGCCCAAGCCTGGGCGGGGAGCTGTTTTTT. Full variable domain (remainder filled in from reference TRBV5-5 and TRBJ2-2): DAGVTQSPTHLIKTRGQQVTLRCSPISGHKSVSWYQQVLGQGPQFIFQYYEKEERGRGNFPDRFSARQFPNYSSELNVNALLLGDSALYLCASSLGRPSLGGELFFGEGSRLTVL.

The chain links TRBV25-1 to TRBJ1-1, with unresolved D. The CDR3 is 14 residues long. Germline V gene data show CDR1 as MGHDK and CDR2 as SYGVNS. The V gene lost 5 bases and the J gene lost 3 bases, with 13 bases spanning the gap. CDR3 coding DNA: TGTGCCAGCAGTTTTCGGGGTCAGGACACTGAAGCTTTCTTT. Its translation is CASSFRGQDTEAFF.

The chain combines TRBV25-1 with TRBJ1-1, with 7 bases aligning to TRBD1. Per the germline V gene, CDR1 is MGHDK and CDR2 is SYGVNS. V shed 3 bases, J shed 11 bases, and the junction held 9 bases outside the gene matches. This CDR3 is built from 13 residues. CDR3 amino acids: CASSDLRTGVAFF. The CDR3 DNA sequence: TGTGCCAGCAGTGATTTGCGGACAGGTGTGGCTTTCTTT.

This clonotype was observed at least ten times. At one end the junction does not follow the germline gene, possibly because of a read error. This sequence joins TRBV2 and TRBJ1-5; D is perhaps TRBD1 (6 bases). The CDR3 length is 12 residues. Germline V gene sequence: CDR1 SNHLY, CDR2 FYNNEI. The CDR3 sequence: CASSDGWDKGNF. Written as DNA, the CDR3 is TGTGCCAGCAGTGACGGATGGGACAAGGGCAATTTT. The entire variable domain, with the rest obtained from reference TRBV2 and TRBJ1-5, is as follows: EPEVTQTPSHQVTQMGQEVILRCVPISNHLYFYWYRQILGQKVEFLVSFYNNEISEKSEIFDDQFSVERPDGSNFTLKIRSTKLEDSAMYFCASSDGWDKGNFGDGTRLSIL.

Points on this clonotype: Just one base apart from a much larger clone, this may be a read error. The CDR3 nucleotides are TGTGCCAGCGGTGCCGGGGAGCCCACAGATACGCAGTATTTT. Translating gives CASGAGEPTDTQYF. The chain employs TRBV6-4 and TRBJ2-3, with D maybe TRBD2 (5 bases). CDR3 length: 14 residues. Trimming pared 8 bases from V and 2 bases from J, leaving 14 bases between. The germline V gene has CDR1 MRHNA and CDR2 SNTAGT.

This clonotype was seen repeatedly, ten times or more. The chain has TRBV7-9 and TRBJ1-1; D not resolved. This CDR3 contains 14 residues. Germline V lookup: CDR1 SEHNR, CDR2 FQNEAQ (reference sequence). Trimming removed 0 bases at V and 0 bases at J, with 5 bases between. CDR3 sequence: CASSLARLNTEAFF. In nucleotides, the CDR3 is TGTGCCAGCAGCTTAGCCAGACTGAACACTGAAGCTTTCTTT.

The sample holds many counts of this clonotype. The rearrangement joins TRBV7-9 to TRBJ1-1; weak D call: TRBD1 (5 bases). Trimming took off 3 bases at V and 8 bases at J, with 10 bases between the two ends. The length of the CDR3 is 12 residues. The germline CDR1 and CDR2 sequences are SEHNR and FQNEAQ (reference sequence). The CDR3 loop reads CASSFGGSEAFF. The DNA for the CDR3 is TGTGCCAGCAGCTTTGGGGGGTCGGAAGCTTTCTTT.

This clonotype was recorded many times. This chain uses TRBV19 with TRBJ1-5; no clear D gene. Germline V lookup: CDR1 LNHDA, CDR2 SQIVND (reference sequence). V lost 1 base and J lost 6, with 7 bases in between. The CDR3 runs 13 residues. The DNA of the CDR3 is TGTGCCAGTAGTATAGGGGGAGGTCAGCCCCAGCATTTT. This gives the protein CASSIGGGQPQHF.